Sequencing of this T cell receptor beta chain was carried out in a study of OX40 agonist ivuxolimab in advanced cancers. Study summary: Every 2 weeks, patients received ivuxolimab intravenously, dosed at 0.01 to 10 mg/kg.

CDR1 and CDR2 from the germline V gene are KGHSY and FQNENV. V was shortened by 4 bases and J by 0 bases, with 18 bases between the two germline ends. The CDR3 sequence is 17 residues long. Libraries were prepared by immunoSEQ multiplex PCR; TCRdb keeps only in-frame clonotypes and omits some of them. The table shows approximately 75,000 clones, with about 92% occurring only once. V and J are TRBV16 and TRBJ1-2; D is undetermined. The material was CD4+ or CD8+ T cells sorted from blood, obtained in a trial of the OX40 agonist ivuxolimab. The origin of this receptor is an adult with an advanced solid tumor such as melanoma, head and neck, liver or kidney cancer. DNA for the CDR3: TGTGCCAGCAGCCTGCCGGTGCAGAAAAACCCTAACTATGGCTACACCTTC. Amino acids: CASSLPVQKNPNYGYTF.